Listed below are T cell receptor beta chains from one sample, sequenced in a study of identical twins. TCRdb called the 5' RACE reads again in MiXCR, with one record for every CDR3 protein. Altogether around 490,000 distinct CDR3 sequences are present, about a fifth being singletons, with the ten largest covering around 0.48%. This sample also belongs to another study, concerning yellow fever vaccine responses in identical twins.

Source material: CD4+ T cells sorted from blood. Every receptor here comes from a woman aged 18-30 years in good health. Both conserved end residues are part of each CDR3. The D gene is left open where the match is weak. Some rows have no size entry. The others give once, few or many, or a class for an expanded clone.

abundance: -; v_gene: TRBV18; j_gene: TRBJ1-3; d_gene: -; CDR3aa: CASSPPDPSGNTIYF; CDR3nt: TGTGCCAGCTCACCACCGGATCCCTCTGGAAACACCATATATTTT
abundance: -; v_gene: TRBV6-2/TRBV6-3; j_gene: TRBJ2-1; d_gene: -; CDR3aa: CASSYASSYNEQFF; CDR3nt: TGTGCCAGCAGTTACGCGTCCTCCTACAATGAGCAGTTCTTC
abundance: few; v_gene: TRBV19; j_gene: TRBJ1-1; d_gene: -; CDR3aa: CASSIPRGNTEAFF; CDR3nt: TGTGCCAGTAGTATCCCGAGAGGGAACACTGAAGCTTTCTTT
abundance: many; v_gene: TRBV11-2; j_gene: TRBJ2-3; d_gene: -; CDR3aa: CASSGPSGDTQYF; CDR3nt: TGTGCCAGCAGTGGACCGTCGGGAGATACGCAGTATTTT
abundance: -; v_gene: TRBV6-5; j_gene: TRBJ2-2; d_gene: -; CDR3aa: CASGWYGELFF; CDR3nt: TGTGCCAGCGGTTGGTACGGGGAGCTGTTTTTT
abundance: -; v_gene: TRBV27; j_gene: TRBJ2-2; d_gene: -; CDR3aa: CASSLFRRTGELFF; CDR3nt: TGTGCCAGCAGTTTATTTAGGCGAACCGGGGAGCTGTTTTTT
abundance: -; v_gene: TRBV7-7; j_gene: TRBJ2-5; d_gene: -; CDR3aa: CASSPPSSGLQETQYF; CDR3nt: TGTGCCAGCAGCCCACCTAGTTCGGGTTTGCAAGAGACCCAGTACTTC
abundance: -; v_gene: TRBV20-1; j_gene: TRBJ2-1; d_gene: -; CDR3aa: CSANRAPYNEQFF; CDR3nt: TGCAGTGCCAACAGGGCTCCCTACAATGAGCAGTTCTTC
abundance: once; v_gene: TRBV6-6; j_gene: TRBJ2-5; d_gene: -; CDR3aa: CASSYEGETQYF; CDR3nt: TGTGCCAGCAGTTACGAGGGAGAGACCCAGTACTTC
abundance: -; v_gene: TRBV10-3; j_gene: TRBJ2-1; d_gene: TRBD1; CDR3aa: CAISEGQGGVNEQFF; CDR3nt: TGTGCCATCAGTGAGGGACAGGGAGGTGTAAATGAGCAGTTCTTC
abundance: few; v_gene: TRBV12-3/TRBV12-4; j_gene: TRBJ2-3; d_gene: TRBD2; CDR3aa: CASQMTSGITDTQYF; CDR3nt: TGTGCCAGCCAAATGACTAGCGGGATCACAGATACGCAGTATTTT
abundance: -; v_gene: TRBV5-1; j_gene: TRBJ2-3; d_gene: TRBD1; CDR3aa: CASSPGQPNLLNTQYF; CDR3nt: TGCGCCAGCAGCCCGGGACAGCCCAATCTATTGAATACGCAGTATTTT
abundance: few; v_gene: TRBV3-1; j_gene: TRBJ2-3; d_gene: -; CDR3aa: CASSQGMTTDTQYF; CDR3nt: TGTGCCAGCAGCCAAGGTATGACGACGGATACGCAGTATTTT
abundance: -; v_gene: TRBV6-1; j_gene: TRBJ2-1; d_gene: TRBD1; CDR3aa: CASSENSTGGSYNEQFF; CDR3nt: TGTGCCAGCAGTGAAAATAGTACAGGGGGATCCTACAATGAGCAGTTCTTC
abundance: -; v_gene: TRBV5-1; j_gene: TRBJ1-2; d_gene: TRBD1; CDR3aa: CASSLMSTGASGYTF; CDR3nt: TGCGCCAGCAGCTTGATGTCCACAGGGGCAAGTGGCTACACCTTC
abundance: once; v_gene: TRBV5-1; j_gene: TRBJ2-5; d_gene: TRBD1; CDR3aa: CASSTSQGVGETQYF; CDR3nt: TGCGCCAGCAGCACCAGCCAGGGGGTCGGGGAGACCCAGTACTTC
abundance: few; v_gene: TRBV5-1; j_gene: TRBJ2-6; d_gene: -; CDR3aa: CASSSRPGSGANVLTF; CDR3nt: TGCGCCAGCAGCTCCAGACCCGGCTCTGGGGCCAACGTCCTGACTTTC
abundance: -; v_gene: TRBV20-1; j_gene: TRBJ2-1; d_gene: TRBD2; CDR3aa: CSASGEGTSSYNEQFF; CDR3nt: TGCAGTGCTAGTGGGGAAGGGACTAGCTCCTACAATGAGCAGTTCTTC
abundance: -; v_gene: TRBV29-1; j_gene: TRBJ1-1; d_gene: -; CDR3aa: CSVEQGAAFF; CDR3nt: TGCAGCGTAGAACAGGGCGCGGCTTTCTTT
abundance: -; v_gene: TRBV5-1; j_gene: TRBJ2-6; d_gene: TRBD1; CDR3aa: CASSLTGGNSGANVLTF; CDR3nt: TGCGCCAGCAGCTTGACAGGGGGCAATTCTGGGGCCAACGTCCTGACTTTC
abundance: few; v_gene: TRBV20-1; j_gene: TRBJ2-1; d_gene: TRBD2; CDR3aa: CSAVDPGLQYNEQFF; CDR3nt: TGCAGTGCTGTTGACCCGGGACTACAATACAATGAGCAGTTCTTC
abundance: few; v_gene: TRBV12-3/TRBV12-4; j_gene: TRBJ1-4; d_gene: -; CDR3aa: CASSLNLREKLFF; CDR3nt: TGTGCCAGCAGTTTAAATTTACGTGAAAAACTGTTTTTT
abundance: -; v_gene: TRBV5-5; j_gene: TRBJ2-2; d_gene: TRBD1; CDR3aa: CASDLRTGNTGELFF; CDR3nt: TGTGCCAGCGATCTCCGGACAGGGAACACCGGGGAGCTGTTTTTT